Following are 28 T cell receptor beta chains from one sample sequenced in a study of beta chain features in type 1 diabetes (dated by TCRdb to 2017 to 2018). Libraries were built with the immunoSEQ multiplex PCR assay. The High Capacity cDNA Reverse Transcription Kit was used to reverse transcribe all of the isolated RNA, meaning that expressed TCRB transcripts were what got sequenced. The table was pulled from immuneACCESS by TCRdb, which kept in-frame rearrangements only. Such tables lose some clones; where checked, under half of the loss comes from unresolved V genes, and the rest has no known cause. The sample table shows about 930,000 clones, and 15% to 20% are seen once. The ten biggest clones cover around 0.02% of the sample. The source material was naive CD4+ T cells from blood. This specimen's cell subset or site label, interpreted: true naive CD4+ T cells. The receptors originated from a woman aged 18 to 35 in good health.

The chain carries TRBV19 and TRBJ1-5; possibly TRBD1 for D (6 bases). V was pared by 6 bases and J by 7 bases, with 13 bases between. CDR1 LNHDA and CDR2 SQIVND come from the germline V gene (reference sequence). This CDR3 region has 13 residues. The CDR3 loop is CASSDRGRQPQHF. The CDR3 DNA reads as TGTGCCAGTAGCGATAGGGGGAGACAGCCCCAGCATTTT.

The table lists this clone with a few counts. The gene calls are TRBV7-2 and TRBJ1-2, with TRBD1 matching over 10 bases. Germline CDR1 reads SGHTA; CDR2 reads FQGNSA. The V gene end was trimmed by 4 bases and the J gene end by 3 bases; junction bases not matched to a gene: 14. The CDR3 is 18 amino acids. CDR3 nucleotides: TGTGCCAGCAGCTCCCGCCGGGTGACAGGGGGCGCTCACTATGGCTACACCTTC. Translating gives CASSSRRVTGGAHYGYTF.

The V and J genes are TRBV6-6 and TRBJ1-4; TRBD1 matches at 7 bases. Germline CDR1 reads MNHNY; CDR2 reads SVGAGI (reference sequence). V lost 7 bases to trimming and J lost 7 bases; unmatched junction nucleotides: 9. This CDR3 spans 14 amino acids. The CDR3 DNA sequence: TGTGCCAGCACCGATTCGACAGGGATTGAAAAACTGTTTTTT. Translating it yields CASTDSTGIEKLFF.

This chain connects TRBV7-6 to TRBJ2-5; either TRBD1 or TRBD2 may fit D (5 bases each). CDR1 and CDR2 from the germline V gene are SGHVS and FNYEAQ. There are 16 residues in the CDR3. Trimming took off 2 bases at V and 5 bases at J, with 18 bases between the two ends. The CDR3 DNA is TGTGCCAGCAGCTTATGGGGGTCAAGCGCCGCGGAGACCCAGTACTTC. It is translated as CASSLWGSSAAETQYF. Complete variable domain (other parts from reference TRBV7-6 and TRBJ2-5): GAGVSQSPRYKVTKRGQDVALRCDPISGHVSLYWYRQALGQGPEFLTYFNYEAQQDKSGLPNDRFSAERPEGSISTLTIQRTEQRDSAMYRCASSLWGSSAAETQYFGPGTRLLVL.

V gene TRBV7-3 combines with J gene TRBJ1-1, with TRBD1 as a possible D gene (5 bases). The CDR3 covers 13 residues. The germline V and J ends were trimmed by 5 bases and 5 bases, with 12 bases remaining between them. CDR1 and CDR2 from the germline V gene are SGHTA and FQGTGA. As DNA, the CDR3 is TGTGCCAGCAGCCGGGGGTCGGAGACTGAAGCTTTCTTT. This codes for CASSRGSETEAFF.

This clone showed up just a few times. The chain couples TRBV29-1 to TRBJ2-6; perhaps TRBD1 as D (5 bases). The CDR3 runs 17 residues. Trimming left V 7 bases short and J 0 bases short, with 19 bases between. Per germline, CDR1 SQVTM and CDR2 ANQGSEA. The CDR3 nucleotides read TGCAGCGCCAATAGGGGATTCTCCAGCTCTGGGGCCAACGTCCTGACTTTC. It yields the protein CSANRGFSSSGANVLTF.

This clone was found a few times. The rearrangement joins TRBV7-9 to TRBJ2-7, with TRBD2 identical over 7 bases. V was pared by 5 bases and J by 3 bases, with 7 bases of the junction left unmatched. CDR3 length: 14 amino acids. CDR1 is SEHNR and CDR2 is FQNEAQ in the germline V gene (reference sequence). CDR3 DNA sequence: TGTGCCAGCAGCGCTACTAGCGCCGGCTACGAGCAGTACTTC. Protein: CASSATSAGYEQYF. Combining the CDR3 with reference TRBV7-9 and TRBJ2-7 gives the whole variable domain DTGVSQNPRHKITKRGQNVTFRCDPISEHNRLYWYRQTLGQGPEFLTYFQNEAQLEKSRLLSDRFSAERPKGSFSTLEIQRTEQGDSAMYLCASSATSAGYEQYFGPGTRLTVT.

In DNA, the CDR3 is TGTGCCAGCAGCCACCACGGGGGTGCCAAAAACATTCAGTACTTC. The encoded protein is CASSHHGGAKNIQYF. The chain uses TRBV7-2 and TRBJ2-4; D might be TRBD2 (6 bases). Germline CDR1 reads SGHTA; CDR2 reads FQGNSA. This CDR3 comprises 15 residues. V lost 5 bases, J lost 1 base, and 12 bases lay in between.

This chain connects TRBV9 to TRBJ2-2; unclear D gene. Germline CDR1 and CDR2: SGDLS and YYNGEE. The CDR3 extends over 14 amino acids. Trimming left V 4 bases short and J 7 bases short, with 14 bases between. The CDR3 DNA sequence: TGTGCCAGCAGCCCTGGGTTAGAGAACGGGGAGCTGTTTTTT. Translation gives CASSPGLENGELFF.

This chain joins TRBV13 and TRBJ2-7, with a weak D call TRBD1 (6 bases). V lost 1 base to trimming and J lost 5 bases, with 6 bases between them. This CDR3 comprises 12 residues. CDR1 is PRHDT, CDR2 FYEKMQ, per germline (reference sequence). CDR3 sequence reads: CASSLDRDEQYF. CDR3 DNA: TGTGCCAGCAGCTTAGACAGGGACGAGCAGTACTTC.

The table lists this clone with a few counts. This chain links TRBV7-2 with TRBJ1-2; the match to TRBD1 covers 9 bases. The CDR3 has 16 residues. Germline trimming cut 5 bases from V and 7 bases from J; bases unmatched to any gene: 14. Germline V gives CDR1 SGHTA, CDR2 FQGNSA. CDR3 bases: TGTGCCAGCAGCGAAAGACTTGGACAGGGGCTCAGTGGCTACACCTTC. Translated: CASSERLGQGLSGYTF. Filled out from reference TRBV7-2 and TRBJ1-2, the complete variable domain reads GAGVSQSPSNKVTEKGKDVELRCDPISGHTALYWYRQSLGQGLEFLIYFQGNSAPDKSGLPSDRFSAERTGGSVSTLTIQRTQQEDSAVYLCASSERLGQGLSGYTFGSGTRLTVV.

The V call is TRBV6-4, the J call TRBJ2-3; D perhaps matches TRBD2 (5 bases). The ends were cut back, 4 bases at V and 4 bases at J, with 15 bases in the middle. Germline CDR1 is MRHNA and CDR2 is SNTAGT. The CDR3 is 15 amino acids. The CDR3 bases are TGTGCCAGCAGTGCCAGCTCCGCGGGTTCAGATACGCAGTATTTT. It codes for CASSASSAGSDTQYF.

This clone was found a few times. V gene TRBV7-9 combines with J gene TRBJ2-5, with D possibly being TRBD2 (6 bases). Trimming removed 2 bases at V and 5 bases at J, with 12 bases between. This CDR3 comprises 14 residues. CDR1 and CDR2 from the germline V gene are SEHNR and FQNEAQ (reference sequence). CDR3 bases: TGTGCCAGCAGCTTAAAGGCTAGCGAGGAGACCCAGTACTTC. Amino acids: CASSLKASEETQYF.

The rearrangement joins TRBV6-5 to TRBJ1-5, with a possible D match to TRBD1 (6 bases). CDR3 length: 14 residues. Germline V gives CDR1 MNHEY, CDR2 SVGAGI. The V end was cut by 6 bases, the J end by 7 bases, with 16 bases between. This CDR3 is CASRLGGSRQPQHF. The CDR3 nucleotides read TGTGCCAGCAGATTAGGGGGAAGTAGGCAGCCCCAGCATTTT.

There are a few counts of this clone. Within the sample, other DNA sequences also encode this same CDR3. The chain links TRBV28 to TRBJ1-5; no firm D call. V lost 6 bases to trimming and J lost 1 base, with 4 bases between them. Per the germline V gene, CDR1 is MDHEN and CDR2 is SYDVKM. The CDR3 consists of 12 residues. The CDR3 is CASSGSNQPQHF. DNA for the CDR3: TGTGCCAGCAGCGGGAGCAATCAGCCCCAGCATTTT.

This clone was picked up a small number of times. The V gene is TRBV25-1, the J gene TRBJ1-2; no clear D gene. Trimming took 4 bases from V and 7 from J, leaving 16 bases between them. Germline CDR1 and CDR2: MGHDK and SYGVNS. The CDR3 sequence is 14 residues long. This chain's CDR3 is CASSASLSVSGYTF. The CDR3 DNA reads as TGTGCCAGCAGTGCCTCTTTGAGTGTGAGTGGCTACACCTTC.

This clone was counted only a few times. V usage is TRBV7-9 and J usage is TRBJ1-5; TRBD1 is a possible D gene (5 bases). The V gene lost 0 bases and the J gene lost 7 bases, with 10 bases spanning the gap. The CDR3 sequence is 14 residues long. The V gene's germline CDR1 is SEHNR and CDR2 FQNEAQ (reference sequence). The CDR3 loop is CASSLAQGGQPQHF. The CDR3 DNA follows: TGTGCCAGCAGCTTAGCCCAGGGCGGCCAGCCCCAGCATTTT.

In its sample, this clone was seen a few times. In the same sample, other DNA sequences code for this CDR3. The chain carries TRBV29-1 and TRBJ2-1; TRBD1 is a possible D gene (5 bases). V gave up 5 bases and J gave up 1 base, with 9 bases separating them. The CDR3 is made up of 13 amino acids. Germline-derived CDR1 and CDR2 are SQVTM and ANQGSEA. CDR3 in amino acids: CSVRGRSYNEQFF. The CDR3 DNA sequence: TGCAGCGTTAGGGGCAGATCCTACAATGAGCAGTTCTTC.

The chain has TRBV4-2 and TRBJ2-7, with D possibly being TRBD1 or TRBD2 (5 bases each). Germline V gene lookup returns CDR1 LGHNA and CDR2 YNFKEQ. This CDR3 contains 16 residues. V lost 0 bases and J lost 8, with 20 bases in between. The CDR3 nucleotides are TGTGCCAGCAGCCAAGATCTTCGAGGGGCTTTAATCCAGCAGTACTTC. Protein product: CASSQDLRGALIQQYF.

The gene calls are TRBV7-3 and TRBJ1-4, with 9 positions matching TRBD1. V lost 4 bases and J lost 0; bases outside the gene matches: 9. This CDR3 has 18 residues. The germline V gene has CDR1 SGHTA and CDR2 FQGTGA. CDR3 sequence (DNA): TGTGCCAGCAGCTCCCGGACAGGGGATGGAGCAACTAATGAAAAACTGTTTTTT. Its protein product is CASSSRTGDGATNEKLFF.

This clone has just a few counts. Other DNA variants within this sample encode the same CDR3. V and J are TRBV28 and TRBJ2-7; 11 bases line up with TRBD2. Germline loops: CDR1 MDHEN, CDR2 SYDVKM. Trimming took 3 bases from V and 0 from J; bases not matched to a gene: 4. This CDR3 has 16 amino acids. The CDR3 here is CASSLWGTSGSYEQYF. Here the CDR3 DNA reads TGTGCCAGCAGTTTGTGGGGGACTAGCGGCTCCTACGAGCAGTACTTC.

The chain has TRBV2 and TRBJ2-1; perhaps D is TRBD1 or TRBD2 (6 bases each). The CDR3 is 16 amino acids. CDR1 is SNHLY and CDR2 is FYNNEI in the germline V gene. V shed 6 bases and J shed 5 bases, with 20 bases lying between them. The CDR3 nucleotides read TGTGCCAGCAGCATTATAGCTCGGGGGCTACACAATGAGCAGTTCTTC. Residues: CASSIIARGLHNEQFF.

V and J are TRBV5-1 and TRBJ2-1, with TRBD2 matching 7 bases. This CDR3 has 18 amino acids. Per the germline V gene, CDR1 is SGHRS and CDR2 is YFSETQ. The V and J ends lost 3 bases and 4 bases, in that order; junction bases with no gene match: 16. The CDR3, as DNA: TGCGCCAGCAGCTATAATAGACTAGCCGCAACCGGGTACAATGAGCAGTTCTTC. It yields the protein CASSYNRLAATGYNEQFF.

On this clone itself: An end of the junction differs from the germline gene, which may be a read error. Here the CDR3 DNA reads TGTGCCAACAGCCAAGATGGGTTCCTCACCGGGGAGCTGTTTTTT. This gives the protein CANSQDGFLTGELFF. The chain carries TRBV4-2 and TRBJ2-2; D not certain. The CDR3 sequence is 15 residues long. Germline CDR1 reads LGHNA; CDR2 reads YNFKEQ.

This clone was seen more than once but under ten times. The rearrangement joins TRBV7-2 to TRBJ2-5; TRBD2 is a possible D gene (6 bases). The ends were cut back, 6 bases at V and 1 base at J, with 18 bases in the middle. The CDR3 contains 16 residues. The germline gives CDR1 SGHTA, CDR2 FQGNSA. CDR3: CASRNGYSGFQETQYF. The CDR3 DNA sequence: TGTGCCAGCAGAAACGGATATAGCGGTTTCCAAGAGACCCAGTACTTC.

The rearrangement joins TRBV9 to TRBJ2-3; D call uncertain. V was cut by 0 bases and J by 5 bases, with 7 bases left in between. The CDR3 length is 13 residues. The V gene's germline CDR1 is SGDLS and CDR2 YYNGEE. CDR3 loop: CASSVVYRDTQYF. CDR3 coding DNA: TGTGCCAGCAGCGTAGTATATAGAGATACGCAGTATTTT.

This clone was counted only a few times. The sample has other DNA sequences that encode this CDR3 too. The chain is built from TRBV5-6 and TRBJ1-2; no clear D gene. CDR1 is SGHDT and CDR2 is YYEEEE in the germline V gene. The ends were cut back, 0 bases at V and 5 bases at J, with 8 bases in the middle. The CDR3 runs to 13 residues. The DNA for the CDR3 is TGTGCCAGCAGCTTGGGGCACATTTATGGCTACACCTTC. As protein: CASSLGHIYGYTF.

The chain couples TRBV10-3 to TRBJ2-5; 8 positions agree with TRBD1. Germline V gene lookup returns CDR1 ENHRY and CDR2 SYGVKD. The CDR3 is made up of 12 amino acids. The V gene end was trimmed by 11 bases and the J gene end by 1 base; junction bases not matched to a gene: 3. CDR3 DNA: TGTGCCTCAGGACAGGGCCAAGAGACCCAGTACTTC. Protein product: CASGQGQETQYF.